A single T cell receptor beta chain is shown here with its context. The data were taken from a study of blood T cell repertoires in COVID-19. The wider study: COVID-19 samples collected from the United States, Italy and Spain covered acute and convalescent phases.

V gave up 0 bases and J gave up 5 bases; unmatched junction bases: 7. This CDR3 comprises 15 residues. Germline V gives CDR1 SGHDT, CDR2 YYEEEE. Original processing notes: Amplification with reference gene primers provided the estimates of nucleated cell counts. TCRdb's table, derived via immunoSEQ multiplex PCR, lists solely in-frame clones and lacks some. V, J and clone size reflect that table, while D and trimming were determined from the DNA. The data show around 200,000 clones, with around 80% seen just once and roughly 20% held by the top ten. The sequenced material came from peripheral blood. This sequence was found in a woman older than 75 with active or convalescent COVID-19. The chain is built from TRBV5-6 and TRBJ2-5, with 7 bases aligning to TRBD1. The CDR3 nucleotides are TGTGCCAGCAGCTTGGTAGACAGGGTGGGCGAGACCCAGTACTTC. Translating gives CASSLVDRVGETQYF.